These T cell receptor beta chains were read from a single sample in a study of blood T cell repertoires in COVID-19. Assay: immunoSEQ multiplex PCR; the TCRdb copy retains only in-frame clones and omits some. The sample carries just over 95,000 clones, approximately 90% recorded once. Sequences were obtained from peripheral blood. The receptors shown here come from a human donor in a cohort sampled during active COVID-19. CDR3s include the opening cysteine and the closing phenylalanine or tryptophan. The D gene is left open where the match is weak. Part of the rows lack a size; the others show once, few, many or a class for expanded clones.

D gene	clone size	J gene	V gene	CDR3 protein	CDR3 DNA
-	once	TRBJ1-1	TRBV5-1	CASSLEPVKNTEAFF	TGCGCCAGCAGCTTGGAGCCGGTAAAGAACACTGAAGCTTTCTTT
TRBD2	-	TRBJ2-5	TRBV28	CASGLAGGPTRETQYF	TGTGCCAGCGGACTAGCGGGAGGGCCCACGCGGGAGACCCAGTACTTC
-	once	TRBJ2-3	TRBV9	CASSVGQGRGNTQYF	TGTGCCAGCAGCGTAGGGCAGGGAAGGGGAAATACGCAGTATTTT
-	-	TRBJ2-7	TRBV11-2	CASSLIDSPYEQYF	TGTGCCAGCAGCCTCATAGACAGCCCCTACGAGCAGTACTTC
TRBD1	-	TRBJ1-1	TRBV29-1	CSAVGTGAISEAFF	TGCAGCGCTGTGGGGACAGGGGCGATCTCTGAAGCTTTCTTT
-	-	TRBJ1-1	TRBV2	CASSEPVGGAEAFF	TGTGCCAGCAGTGAACCGGTCGGAGGCGCTGAAGCTTTCTTT
-	-	TRBJ1-5	TRBV4-3	CASSQGGRQPQHF	TGCGCCAGCAGCCAAGGGGGCCGTCAGCCCCAGCATTTT
-	-	TRBJ1-2	TRBV19	CASSTNGRKFEGSKYPSYGYTF	TGTGCCAGTAGTACCAACGGACGGAAGTTCGAGGGCTCAAAATATCCATCATATGGCTACACCTTC
-	-	TRBJ2-5	TRBV6-5	CASSYGRRETQYF	TGTGCCAGCAGTTACGGGCGTCGGGAGACCCAGTACTTC
TRBD2	-	TRBJ2-5	TRBV9	CASSAGGGETQYF	TGTGCCAGCAGTGCCGGGGGAGGGGAGACCCAGTACTTC
TRBD1	-	TRBJ2-5	TRBV7-9	CASSLGDREETQYF	TGTGCCAGCAGCTTGGGGGACAGGGAAGAGACCCAGTACTTC
-	-	TRBJ1-2	TRBV2	CATRQLYGYTF	TGTGCCACCCGACAGCTCTATGGCTACACCTTC
TRBD1	-	TRBJ1-1	TRBV4-1	CASSQDMTRQGVGEAFF	TGCGCCAGCAGCCAAGATATGACGCGGCAGGGGGTAGGTGAAGCTTTCTTT
TRBD2	-	TRBJ2-3	TRBV5-4	CASRPGTSGTSDTQYF	TGTGCCAGCAGGCCTGGGACTAGCGGGACCTCAGATACGCAGTATTTT
-	-	TRBJ1-2	TRBV19	CASRDTNYGYTF	TGTGCCAGTAGAGACACGAACTATGGCTACACCTTC
TRBD1	-	TRBJ1-2	TRBV19	CASSMDRVYGYTF	TGTGCCAGTAGTATGGACAGGGTTTACGGCTACACCTTC
TRBD2	few	TRBJ2-1	TRBV19	CASTGLAGANEQFF	TGTGCCAGTACGGGACTAGCGGGAGCCAATGAGCAGTTCTTC
-	-	TRBJ1-1	TRBV27	CASSLSRNTEAFF	TGTGCCAGCAGTTTATCTCGGAACACTGAAGCTTTCTTT
-	-	TRBJ2-5	TRBV2	CASSPSFTSAQYF	TGTGCCAGCAGCCCATCCTTTACTTCGGCCCAGTACTTC
-	few	TRBJ1-6	TRBV5-1	CASSLAGENSPLHF	TGCGCCAGCAGCTTGGCAGGGGAGAATTCACCCCTCCACTTT
TRBD1	-	TRBJ1-4	TRBV27	CASRQGTATNEKLFF	TGTGCCAGCAGACAAGGGACAGCTACTAATGAAAAACTGTTTTTT
TRBD2	-	TRBJ2-1	TRBV9	CASSVLLAGIYNEQFF	TGTGCCAGCAGCGTCCTACTAGCGGGGATCTACAATGAGCAGTTCTTC
-	-	TRBJ2-7	TRBV4-1	CASSHKVTGLFYEQYF	TGCGCCAGCAGCCACAAGGTAACAGGGTTGTTCTACGAGCAGTACTTC
TRBD2	-	TRBJ2-7	TRBV3-1/TRBV3-2	CASSPSSGPSYEQYF	TGTGCCAGCAGCCCGAGTAGCGGGCCTTCCTACGAGCAGTACTTC
-	-	TRBJ2-7	TRBV24-1	CATSDPTGSEQYF	TGTGCCACCAGTGACCCCACAGGGAGCGAGCAGTACTTC
-	-	TRBJ2-7	TRBV13	CASSLWGVGQHYEQYF	TGTGCCAGCAGCTTATGGGGCGTTGGACAGCACTACGAGCAGTACTTC
-	-	TRBJ2-3	TRBV27	CASSSTGLRTDTQYF	TGTGCCAGCAGTTCAACAGGGTTAAGAACAGATACGCAGTATTTT
-	-	TRBJ2-7	TRBV7-2	CASSLGQIREQYF	TGTGCCAGCAGCTTAGGCCAAATTAGAGAGCAGTACTTC
TRBD1	-	TRBJ2-7	TRBV18	CASSGQGWVEQYF	TGTGCCAGCTCAGGACAGGGTTGGGTCGAGCAGTACTTC
TRBD1	-	TRBJ2-7	TRBV6-1	CASSGADRVYEQYF	TGTGCCAGCAGTGGAGCCGACAGGGTCTACGAGCAGTACTTC
TRBD2	-	TRBJ2-2	TRBV5-6	CASSSGLAGGPNTGELFF	TGTGCCAGCAGCTCGGGACTAGCGGGAGGGCCGAACACCGGGGAGCTGTTTTTT
-	-	TRBJ1-2	TRBV5-4	CASSSGLGGYGYTF	TGTGCCAGCAGCTCAGGCCTCGGGGGCTATGGCTACACCTTC
-	-	TRBJ1-4	TRBV3-1/TRBV3-2	CASSQVPQGHEKLFF	TGTGCCAGCAGCCAAGTACCCCAGGGGCATGAAAAACTGTTTTTT
TRBD2	-	TRBJ2-3	TRBV5-5	CASSLGVGLAGEGDTQYF	TGTGCCAGCAGCTTGGGGGTGGGACTAGCGGGAGAGGGAGATACGCAGTATTTT
-	-	TRBJ2-3	TRBV3-1/TRBV3-2	CASSQGAIPSTDTQYF	TGTGCCAGCAGCCAAGGGGCCATCCCCAGCACAGATACGCAGTATTTT
-	-	TRBJ1-2	TRBV27	CASSPNRDSWTYGYTF	TGTGCCAGCAGCCCCAACCGGGACTCTTGGACCTACGGCTACACCTTC
TRBD1	few	TRBJ1-1	TRBV20-1	CSARAGTANTEAFF	TGCAGTGCTCGTGCCGGGACAGCGAACACTGAAGCTTTCTTT
-	once	TRBJ1-2	TRBV4-1	CASSPGHYGYTF	TGCGCCAGCAGCCCAGGGCACTATGGCTACACCTTC
-	-	TRBJ1-1	TRBV6-5	CASTTVGQMNTEAFF	TGTGCCAGCACCACGGTGGGGCAGATGAACACTGAAGCTTTCTTT
TRBD2	-	TRBJ2-5	TRBV5-1	CASSGGTSAQETQYF	TGCGCCAGCAGTGGGGGGACTAGCGCCCAAGAGACCCAGTACTTC